A single sample gave rise to the 13 T cell receptor beta chains below, sequenced in a study of blood T cell repertoires in COVID-19. Sequenced by immunoSEQ multiplex PCR; TCRdb stores in-frame clones only, minus some. Found here are about 350,000 clones, about 88% of them singletons; the top ten hold 1%. Material for sequencing was PBMCs or T cells enriched from blood (not recorded which). The receptors come from a woman in her 30s who had been exposed to COVID-19.

This clone has only a few counts. The chain is built from TRBV3-1 (or the pseudogene TRBV3-2) and TRBJ2-2; maybe TRBD1 (6 bases). The CDR3 has 16 amino acids. V lost 1 base and J 5 bases, leaving 14 bases between the germline ends. The germline gives CDR1 LGHDT, CDR2 YNNKEL (reference sequence). CDR3 region: CASSQVFGTSTGELFF. CDR3 in DNA: TGTGCCAGCAGCCAAGTATTCGGGACATCTACCGGGGAGCTGTTTTTT.

This sequence joins TRBV2 and TRBJ2-7, with TRBD2 matching 7 bases. The CDR3 contains 19 residues. After removal of 4 bases from V and 4 bases from J, the junction contained 22 bases not matched to a gene. The V gene's germline CDR1 is SNHLY and CDR2 FYNNEI. The CDR3 region has the DNA TGTGCCAGCAGTGTGTCCCGGGGACTGGGAGGGCTGGGGATTTACGAGCAGTACTTC. This encodes CASSVSRGLGGLGIYEQYF.

This clone was seen once. The chain has TRBV3-1 (or the pseudogene TRBV3-2) and TRBJ1-2, with D uncertain. Trimming removed 1 base from V and 7 bases from J, with 13 bases in between. This CDR3 region has 14 residues. Germline loops: CDR1 LGHDT, CDR2 YNNKEL (reference sequence). CDR3 residues: CASSQVPGNSGYTF. The CDR3 coding sequence is TGTGCCAGCAGCCAAGTTCCGGGGAACAGTGGCTACACCTTC.

The chain has TRBV9 and TRBJ2-1, with D possibly TRBD2 on 6 matching bases. Between the trimmed V and J ends, which lost 0 bases and 0 bases, there was a span of 7 bases. The CDR3 spans 15 residues. In germline, CDR1 is SGDLS, CDR2 YYNGEE. CDR3 protein: CASSVADYSYNEQFF. CDR3 DNA: TGTGCCAGCAGCGTAGCGGACTACTCCTACAATGAGCAGTTCTTC. Together with reference TRBV9 and TRBJ2-1, the CDR3 gives the full variable domain: DSGVTQTPKHLITATGQRVTLRCSPRSGDLSVYWYQQSLDQGLQFLIQYYNGEERAKGNILERFSAQQFPDLHSELNLSSLELGDSALYFCASSVADYSYNEQFFGPGTRLTVL.

The chain couples TRBV10-3 to TRBJ2-1; TRBD1 aligns across 9 bases. CDR3 size: 12 residues. Trimming took 3 bases from V and 10 from J; bases not matched to a gene: 1. Germline V gene lookup returns CDR1 ENHRY and CDR2 SYGVKD. The DNA for the CDR3 is TGTGCCATCAGTGACACAGGGGGCGAGCAGTTCTTC. This translates into CAISDTGGEQFF.

The gene calls are TRBV28 and TRBJ1-3; weak D call: TRBD1 (6 bases). The ends were cut back, 2 bases at V and 4 bases at J, with 12 bases in the middle. This CDR3 has 15 amino acids. Germline values: CDR1 MDHEN, CDR2 SYDVKM. The CDR3, as DNA: TGTGCCAGCAGTTTAACCGGGACACCCGGAAACACCATATATTTT. Translating it yields CASSLTGTPGNTIYF.

This clone was detected only once. The rearrangement uses TRBV9 and TRBJ2-3; 8 nucleotides agree with TRBD1. This CDR3 is built from 16 residues. V gave up 0 bases and J gave up 5 bases; unmatched junction bases: 8. CDR1 and CDR2 from the germline V gene are SGDLS and YYNGEE. In nucleotides, the CDR3 is TGTGCCAGCAGCGTAGGGGGCAGGGGGCTTGAAGATACGCAGTATTTT. The encoded protein is CASSVGGRGLEDTQYF. Full variable domain (outside the CDR3, taken from reference TRBV9 and TRBJ2-3): DSGVTQTPKHLITATGQRVTLRCSPRSGDLSVYWYQQSLDQGLQFLIQYYNGEERAKGNILERFSAQQFPDLHSELNLSSLELGDSALYFCASSVGGRGLEDTQYFGPGTRLTVL.

This clone was observed a single time. The CDR3: CATSDPGGSAYGYTF. CDR3 DNA: TGTGCCACCAGTGATCCAGGGGGCTCGGCCTATGGCTACACCTTC. This chain connects TRBV24-1 to TRBJ1-2, with TRBD1 identical over 8 bases. The V segment lost 3 bases and the J segment 4 bases; nucleotides outside the gene matches: 6. The CDR3 is made up of 15 amino acids. Germline-derived CDR1 and CDR2 are KGHDR and SFDVKD.

This chain connects TRBV5-1 to TRBJ2-7, with 12 bases matching TRBD2. The CDR3 sequence is 15 residues long. With V trimmed by 4 bases and J by 8 bases, 10 bases remained unmatched. The germline gives CDR1 SGHRS, CDR2 YFSETQ. Written as DNA, the CDR3 is TGCGCCAGCAGCCCCCTAGGACTAGCGGGATTCCAGCAGTACTTC. Residues: CASSPLGLAGFQQYF.

This rearrangement joins TRBV18 to TRBJ1-6, with no clear D. The germline CDR1 and CDR2 sequences are KGHSH and LQKENI. Trimming shortened V by 3 bases and J by 8 bases, and 17 bases separated the two germline ends. The CDR3 is made up of 16 amino acids. CDR3 sequence (DNA): TGTGCCAGCTCACCCACCGGGTCCGGGAACGATTCACCCCTCCACTTT. Encoded protein: CASSPTGSGNDSPLHF.

V and J are TRBV12-3 or TRBV12-4 and TRBJ1-5; D possibly corresponds to TRBD1 (6 bases). This CDR3 has 13 amino acids. V lost 6 bases and J lost 8, with 14 bases in between. The CDR3 bases are TGTGCCAGCAGCCCTCAAACAGGGAAGCCCCAGCATTTT. It translates to CASSPQTGKPQHF.

The chain has TRBV9 and TRBJ1-4; 7 positions match TRBD1. J gave up 5 bases and V 1 base, and 2 bases lay outside the gene matches. CDR1 is SGDLS and CDR2 is YYNGEE in the germline V gene. This CDR3 comprises 14 residues. The CDR3 sequence: CASSVRTGNEKLFF. Here the CDR3 DNA reads TGTGCCAGCAGCGTAAGGACAGGAAATGAAAAACTGTTTTTT.

This chain uses TRBV9 with TRBJ2-2, with 7 positions matching TRBD1. CDR3 size: 15 residues. J lost 3 bases, V lost 4 bases, and 6 bases had no gene match. Germline values: CDR1 SGDLS, CDR2 YYNGEE. This CDR3 reads CASSLRDSYTGELFF. The CDR3 DNA follows: TGTGCCAGCAGCTTACGGGACAGTTACACCGGGGAGCTGTTTTTT.